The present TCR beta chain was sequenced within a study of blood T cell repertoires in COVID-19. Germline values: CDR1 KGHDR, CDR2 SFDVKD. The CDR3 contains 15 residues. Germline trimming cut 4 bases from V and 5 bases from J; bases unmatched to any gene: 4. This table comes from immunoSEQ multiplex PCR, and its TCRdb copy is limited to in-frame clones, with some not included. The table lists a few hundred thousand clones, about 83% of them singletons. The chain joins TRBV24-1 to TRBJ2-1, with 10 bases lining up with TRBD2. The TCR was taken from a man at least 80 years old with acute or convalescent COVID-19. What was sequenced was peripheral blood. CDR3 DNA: TGTGCCACCAGTGACACTAGCGGGAAGAACAATGAGCAGTTCTTC. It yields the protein CATSDTSGKNNEQFF.